A selection of T cell receptor beta chains follows, all from one sample in a study of response to subunit inactivated influenza vaccine. Via MiXCR, TCRdb re-called the RT-PCR reads, giving one row per CDR3 protein. The top ten clones hold about 2.8% of a sample with about 540,000 distinct CDR3 sequences, around 21% of them seen once. These data were also filed under a second study, of T cells expressing NK-cell markers.

Specimen: CD4+ T cells sorted from PBMCs, collected 11 to 12 days after vaccination. All receptors derive from a man over 45 who received an inactivated influenza vaccine. The CDR3 runs from the conserved cysteine through the conserved F or W. D genes are given only for firm matches. Size is omitted from some rows. Given values are once, few, many or a class for expanded clones.

clone size: few; V gene: TRBV6-2/TRBV6-3; D gene: -; J gene: TRBJ2-7; CDR3 protein: CASSYTARSYEQYF; CDR3 DNA: TGTGCCAGCAGTTACACGGCCCGTTCCTACGAGCAGTACTTC
clone size: few; V gene: TRBV5-1; D gene: -; J gene: TRBJ2-5; CDR3 protein: CASSLRGYREETQYF; CDR3 DNA: TGCGCCAGCAGCTTAAGAGGGTACCGGGAAGAGACCCAGTACTTC
clone size: few; V gene: TRBV10-3; D gene: TRBD1; J gene: TRBJ1-2; CDR3 protein: CAIRNMIFAGGWDYGYTF; CDR3 DNA: TGTGCCATCAGAAATATGATTTTCGCAGGGGGCTGGGACTATGGCTACACCTTC
clone size: -; V gene: TRBV20-1; D gene: -; J gene: TRBJ1-1; CDR3 protein: CSARENGLNTEAFF; CDR3 DNA: TGCAGTGCTAGAGAGAACGGTTTGAACACTGAAGCTTTCTTT
clone size: many; V gene: TRBV29-1; D gene: -; J gene: TRBJ2-5; CDR3 protein: CSVGSSRETQYF; CDR3 DNA: TGCAGCGTTGGTAGCTCCAGGGAGACCCAGTACTTC
clone size: -; V gene: TRBV2; D gene: -; J gene: TRBJ2-4; CDR3 protein: CASRSEYRVAKNIQYF; CDR3 DNA: TGTGCCAGCAGGAGTGAATACAGGGTTGCCAAAAACATTCAGTACTTC
clone size: many; V gene: TRBV29-1; D gene: TRBD1; J gene: TRBJ2-7; CDR3 protein: CSVEATGTGTYEQYF; CDR3 DNA: TGCAGCGTTGAAGCGACCGGGACAGGTACCTACGAGCAGTACTTC
clone size: -; V gene: TRBV5-1; D gene: -; J gene: TRBJ1-2; CDR3 protein: CASSAGVHGKSYGYTF; CDR3 DNA: TGCGCCAGCAGCGCCGGCGTTCATGGGAAATCCTATGGCTACACCTTC
clone size: many; V gene: TRBV29-1; D gene: TRBD1; J gene: TRBJ2-3; CDR3 protein: CSVIFWDRSTDTQYF; CDR3 DNA: TGCAGCGTCATATTCTGGGACAGGAGCACAGATACGCAGTATTTT
clone size: few; V gene: TRBV4-2; D gene: -; J gene: TRBJ2-6; CDR3 protein: CASSQDGTQSTGANVLTF; CDR3 DNA: TGTGCCAGCAGCCAAGATGGGACTCAGAGCACTGGGGCCAACGTCCTGACTTTC
clone size: -; V gene: TRBV5-1; D gene: -; J gene: TRBJ2-6; CDR3 protein: CASSPVAPGANVLTF; CDR3 DNA: TGCGCCAGCAGCCCAGTCGCACCTGGGGCCAACGTCCTGACTTTC